This TCR beta chain was profiled in a study of shared clonotypes between healthy human individuals. Note on this clone: Distinct nucleotide sequences in the sample also encode this CDR3.

Sequencing used immunoSEQ multiplex PCR; TCRdb keeps in-frame clones, though not all of them. The data show some 2.1 million clones, just over 90% seen once. Terminally differentiated effector memory CD45RA+ cells were excluded from the naive CD8 cells, which were CD45RO-negative and positively selected for CCR7. V was cut by 0 bases and J by 4 bases, with 11 bases left in between. The CDR3 consists of 14 residues. Germline V CDR1 and CDR2: SGDLS, YYNGEE. This sequence originates from a man aged 18 to 35 in good health. Some clones in this sample may be carry-over from other donors' samples. The specimen sequenced was naive CD8+ T cells from PBMCs. This sequence joins TRBV9 and TRBJ2-7, with D hard to call. The CDR3 loop is CASSVGGSGYEQYF. The CDR3 nucleotides are TGTGCCAGCAGCGTAGGGGGTAGTGGTTACGAGCAGTACTTC. Filled out from reference TRBV9 and TRBJ2-7, the complete variable domain reads DSGVTQTPKHLITATGQRVTLRCSPRSGDLSVYWYQQSLDQGLQFLIQYYNGEERAKGNILERFSAQQFPDLHSELNLSSLELGDSALYFCASSVGGSGYEQYFGPGTRLTVT.